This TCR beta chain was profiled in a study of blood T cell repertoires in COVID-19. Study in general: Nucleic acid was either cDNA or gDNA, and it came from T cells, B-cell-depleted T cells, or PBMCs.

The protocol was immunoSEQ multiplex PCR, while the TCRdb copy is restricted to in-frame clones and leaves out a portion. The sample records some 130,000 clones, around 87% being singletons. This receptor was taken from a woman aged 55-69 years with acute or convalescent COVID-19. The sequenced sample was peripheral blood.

This chain's CDR3 is CASNTRDRQETQYF. CDR3 nucleotide sequence: TGTGCCAGCAACACCCGGGACAGGCAAGAGACCCAGTACTTC. The chain links TRBV28 to TRBJ2-5, with 8 bases that match TRBD1. The CDR3 covers 14 residues. J gave up 2 bases and V 7 bases, and 6 bases lay outside the gene matches. Germline V lookup: CDR1 MDHEN, CDR2 SYDVKM.